These 7 T cell receptor beta chains originate from one sample sequenced in a study of T-cell memory formation after mild COVID-19. TCRdb independently ran MiXCR on the 5' RACE reads; one entry per CDR3 protein. The sample contains approximately 260,000 distinct CDR3 sequences, about a sixth of which appear only once. Sequencing input: PBMCs or a T cell subset sorted from them (not recorded which). These receptors all come from a man in his late teens or twenties who had mild COVID-19 (a few samples of this study predate the infection). Cell type and time point are not known.

The J gene is TRBJ2-5, the V gene TRBV3-1; tentatively, D is TRBD1 (5 bases). The CDR3 is made up of 14 amino acids. CDR1 LGHDT and CDR2 YNNKEL come from the germline V gene (reference sequence). Trimming took off 1 base at V and 4 bases at J, with 10 bases between the two ends. This CDR3 reads CASSQAGPRETQYF. In DNA, the CDR3 is TGTGCCAGCAGCCAAGCAGGGCCACGAGAGACCCAGTACTTC.

This clonotype was seen at least ten times. V gene TRBV29-1 combines with J gene TRBJ2-7; 12 bases map to TRBD1. The germline CDR1 and CDR2 sequences are SQVTM and ANQGSEA. The CDR3 runs to 12 residues. The CDR3 region is CSAGTGGNEQYF. CDR3 coding DNA: TGCAGTGCCGGGACAGGGGGCAACGAGCAGTACTTC.

This clonotype was seen once. The chain links TRBV28 to TRBJ2-7; D gene uncertain. The CDR3 has 13 residues. Germline V lookup: CDR1 MDHEN, CDR2 SYDVKM. With 5 bases removed from V and 2 bases from J, the gap between germline ends came to 10 bases. The DNA for the CDR3 is TGTGCCAGCAGTCAAACGGGCGCCTACGAGCAGTACGTC. Translating gives CASSQTGAYEQYV.

The gene calls are TRBV28 and TRBJ2-7, with D uncertain. The V gene lost 6 bases and the J gene lost 4 bases, with 7 bases spanning the gap. This CDR3 comprises 11 residues. Germline V gene data show CDR1 as MDHEN and CDR2 as SYDVKM. The CDR3 sequence: CASSGWYEQYF. The DNA of the CDR3 is TGTGCCAGCAGCGGTTGGTACGAGCAGTACTTC.

The V call is TRBV5-5, the J call TRBJ2-2, with D possibly being TRBD1 (5 bases). V lost 4 bases and J 1 base, leaving 8 bases between the germline ends. CDR1 is SGHKS, CDR2 YYEKEE, per germline (reference sequence). CDR3 length: 14 residues. CDR3 DNA: TGTGCCAGCAGCCCGACAGTGAACACCGGGGAGCTGTTTTTT. It codes for CASSPTVNTGELFF.

This clonotype was seen a handful of times. J is TRBJ2-1 and V is TRBV4-1; 12 positions match TRBD1. This CDR3 region has 16 residues. Per germline, CDR1 MGHRA and CDR2 YSYEKL. V dropped 3 bases and J dropped 4; count of bases not matched to a gene: 4. The CDR3 region is CASSQGQGAFYNEQFF. The CDR3 nucleotides are TGCGCCAGCAGCCAGGGACAGGGGGCGTTTTACAATGAGCAGTTCTTC.

The chain carries TRBV6-5 and TRBJ1-5, with 8 bases that match TRBD1. V lost 5 bases and J lost 3; bases outside the gene matches: 9. CDR1 is MNHEY, CDR2 SVGAGI, per germline. CDR3 length: 16 residues. CDR3 loop: CASSPTGTGYNQPQHF. In DNA form, the CDR3 reads TGTGCCAGCAGTCCAACCGGGACAGGTTACAATCAGCCCCAGCATTTT.